The clone carrying this T cell receptor beta chain occurred many times. Its antigen is currently unknown. TCRdb fed the 5' RACE reads into MiXCR, producing one record per CDR3 protein. The table records fewer than 450,000 distinct CDR3 sequences, approximately 8% of them present only once. This record belongs to a study of T cells after yellow fever vaccination. Study-level findings and limits: Within FACS-sorted repertoires, abundant clonotypes contaminating from the bulk population could be present.

The sequenced sample was PBMCs, obtained roughly 46 days after the first yellow fever vaccination. The source is a young man who received the YFV17D yellow fever vaccine.

In DNA, the CDR3 is TGCAGTGCTAGCCCACGGGACAGGGGGCGCGTTGAGCAGTTCTTC. This sequence encodes CSASPRDRGRVEQFF. This chain links TRBV20-1 with TRBJ2-1, with 12 bases identical to TRBD1. After removal of 3 bases from V and 9 bases from J, the junction contained 9 bases not matched to a gene. The CDR3 length is 15 residues. The germline V gene encodes CDR1 DFQATT and CDR2 SNEGSKA (reference sequence).